A single sample gave rise to the 17 T cell receptor beta chains below, sequenced in a study of cytomegalovirus exposure and HLA in healthy donors. Libraries were prepared by immunoSEQ multiplex PCR; TCRdb keeps only in-frame clonotypes and omits some of them. The table includes some 200,000 clones, 80% to 85% detected once. Material: PBMCs. All receptors derive from a woman younger than 30 in good health and CMV-seropositive.

A few counts support this clone. This sequence joins TRBV27 and TRBJ1-2, with TRBD1 matching 8 bases. V lost 8 bases to trimming and J lost 5 bases; unmatched junction nucleotides: 4. The CDR3 consists of 12 residues. Germline V gives CDR1 MNHEY, CDR2 SMNVEV (reference sequence). The CDR3 nucleotides read TGTGCCAGCGGACAGGGAAGTTATGGCTACACCTTC. It is translated as CASGQGSYGYTF.

J is TRBJ2-7 and V is TRBV5-5; no clear D. Per germline, CDR1 SGHKS and CDR2 YYEKEE (reference sequence). The V and J ends lost 7 bases and 0 bases respectively, with 5 bases between them. The length of the CDR3 is 11 residues. CDR3 in amino acids: CASWSSYEQYF. The CDR3 nucleotides read TGTGCCAGCTGGAGCTCCTACGAGCAGTACTTC.

This rearrangement joins TRBV7-8 to TRBJ2-5; unclear D gene. The V end lost 5 bases, the J end lost 5 bases, and 15 bases lay between the germline ends. CDR1 is SGHVS, CDR2 FQNEAQ, per germline. CDR3 length equals 14 residues. The CDR3 region is CASSPRRQKETQYF. The CDR3 DNA sequence: TGTGCCAGCAGCCCTCGTCGACAAAAGGAGACCCAGTACTTC.

V is TRBV28 and J is TRBJ1-2; D is perhaps TRBD1 (6 bases). The CDR3 length is 13 residues. V was trimmed by 7 bases and J by 6 bases, leaving 15 bases between them. CDR1 and CDR2 (germline): MDHEN, SYDVKM. Written as DNA, the CDR3 is TGTGCCAGCATCACAGGGTTAGGAAATGGCTACACCTTC. As protein: CASITGLGNGYTF.

The gene calls are TRBV19 and TRBJ2-7, with a possible D match to TRBD1 (5 bases). Germline V gene sequence: CDR1 LNHDA, CDR2 SQIVND (reference sequence). V was trimmed by 0 bases and J by 1 base, leaving 16 bases between them. CDR3 size: 17 residues. The CDR3 DNA is TGTGCCAGTAGTATAGATCTAATTTCGACAGAATCCTACGAGCAGTACTTC. Amino acids: CASSIDLISTESYEQYF. The variable domain in full, completed from reference TRBV19 and TRBJ2-7, reads DGGITQSPKYLFRKEGQNVTLSCEQNLNHDAMYWYRQDPGQGLRLIYYSQIVNDFQKGDIAEGYSVSREKKESFPLTVTSAQKNPTAFYLCASSIDLISTESYEQYFGPGTRLTVT.

In nucleotides, the CDR3 is TGCGCCAGCAGCCCCGAGAGGAACACTGAAGCTTTCTTT. Its protein is CASSPERNTEAFF. The genes are TRBV4-1 and TRBJ1-1; unclear D gene. Germline loops: CDR1 MGHRA, CDR2 YSYEKL. There are 13 residues in the CDR3. V was pared by 4 bases and J by 1 base, with 7 bases between.

The chain has TRBV19 and TRBJ1-1, with no clear D. The ends were cut back, 2 bases at V and 6 bases at J, with 13 bases in the middle. CDR1 LNHDA and CDR2 SQIVND come from the germline V gene (reference sequence). The CDR3 is made up of 14 amino acids. CDR3 protein: CASSISKEGAEAFF. For the CDR3, the DNA is TGTGCCAGTAGTATAAGTAAGGAGGGTGCTGAAGCTTTCTTT.

This clone was seen only a few times. The chain couples TRBV5-4 to TRBJ1-6; 9 bases are a match to TRBD1. The trim removed 3 bases at V and 7 bases at J, leaving 2 bases unmatched. The CDR3 has 14 amino acids. The germline V gene has CDR1 SGHNT and CDR2 YYREEE (reference sequence). In DNA form, the CDR3 reads TGTGCCAGCAGCTGGGGACAGGGAAATTCACCCCTCCACTTT. Translated, it gives CASSWGQGNSPLHF.

This chain uses TRBV11-1 with TRBJ2-1, with TRBD2 matching 11 bases. There are 17 residues in the CDR3. Losses at the gene ends were 4 bases for V and 4 bases for J; bases not matched to a gene: 9. The germline gives CDR1 SGHAT, CDR2 FQDESV (reference sequence). In DNA, the CDR3 is TGTGCCAGCAGCTCCCCCGGGACTAGCGGCATTTACAATGAGCAGTTCTTC. Its translation is CASSSPGTSGIYNEQFF.

The chain has TRBV5-1 and TRBJ2-3; 12 bases are shared with TRBD2. Germline V lookup: CDR1 SGHRS, CDR2 YFSETQ. The V gene end was trimmed by 2 bases and the J gene end by 0 bases; junction bases not matched to a gene: 7. This CDR3 is 18 amino acids long. CDR3 sequence reads: CASSFGLAGLTSTDTQYF. The CDR3 nucleotides are TGCGCCAGCAGCTTTGGACTAGCGGGACTTACTAGCACAGATACGCAGTATTTT.

This clone was recorded at least ten times. The rearrangement links TRBV27 to TRBJ1-6, with D possibly being TRBD1 (6 bases). Germline CDR1 reads MNHEY; CDR2 reads SMNVEV (reference sequence). V dropped 2 bases and J dropped 6 bases, with 11 bases sitting between them. The CDR3 has 15 amino acids. The CDR3 spells CASSLVGGGNSPLHF. CDR3 coding DNA: TGTGCCAGCAGTTTAGTTGGGGGCGGTAATTCACCCCTCCACTTT.

This clone was seen once. The genes are TRBV4-1 and TRBJ2-7; 8 nucleotides match TRBD2. Germline lookup yields CDR1 MGHRA and CDR2 YSYEKL. Trimming took 1 base from V and 4 from J; bases not matched to a gene: 6. The CDR3 totals 15 residues. DNA for the CDR3: TGCGCCAGCAGCCAAGGGACGGGAGGGGCTTACGAGCAGTACTTC. Translation: CASSQGTGGAYEQYF.

CDR3 region: CASSVAPAGGTDTQYF. CDR3 nucleotides: TGTGCCAGCAGCGTAGCTCCGGCAGGGGGCACAGATACGCAGTATTTT. The chain carries TRBV9 and TRBJ2-3, with D possibly TRBD1 on 6 matching bases. The V gene lost 0 bases and the J gene lost 1 base, with 12 bases spanning the gap. This CDR3 is built from 16 residues. The germline V gene encodes CDR1 SGDLS and CDR2 YYNGEE.

The chain recombines TRBV7-2 with TRBJ2-3, with D maybe TRBD2 (7 bases). V was pared by 2 bases and J by 0 bases, with 12 bases between. The CDR3 has 16 residues. Germline V gene data show CDR1 as SGHTA and CDR2 as FQGNSA. The CDR3 reads CASSLRRGGSTDTQYF. CDR3 in DNA: TGTGCCAGCAGCTTAAGAAGGGGGGGGAGCACAGATACGCAGTATTTT.

This clone was detected many times. The V and J genes are TRBV2 and TRBJ2-5; 7 bases are a match to TRBD1. Germline CDR1 SNHLY, CDR2 FYNNEI. CDR3 size: 14 residues. Germline trimming cut 10 bases from V and 4 bases from J; bases unmatched to any gene: 12. This CDR3 is CANPIQGLGETQYF. CDR3 DNA: TGTGCCAATCCGATACAGGGGCTGGGAGAGACCCAGTACTTC.

This clone has at least ten counts. This rearrangement joins TRBV27 to TRBJ1-4; D perhaps matches TRBD1 (5 bases). V dropped 8 bases and J dropped 7 bases, with 14 bases sitting between them. The CDR3 contains 13 residues. The germline gives CDR1 MNHEY, CDR2 SMNVEV (reference sequence). The CDR3 DNA reads TGTGCCAGCCCCCCGGTGGGGGGTGAAAAACTGTTTTTT. This sequence encodes CASPPVGGEKLFF.

J is TRBJ2-7 and V is TRBV7-9; D ambiguous. V was trimmed by 5 bases and J by 2 bases, leaving 13 bases between them. CDR3 length: 14 residues. Germline V gene sequence: CDR1 SEHNR, CDR2 FQNEAQ (reference sequence). The CDR3 DNA follows: TGTGCCAGCAGCCAAAGTAGTATCCCCTACGAGCAGTACTTC. It specifies CASSQSSIPYEQYF.